The TCR beta chain described here comes from a study of OX40 agonist ivuxolimab in advanced cancers. Study as a whole: A male proportion of around 86% was recorded, with mean age around 64 years and range about 20 to 79.

Germline V CDR1 and CDR2: WNHNN, SYGVQD (reference sequence). V was clipped by 5 bases and J by 1 base; unmatched bases: 4. This CDR3 comprises 15 residues. Systemic immunosuppression or a history of autoimmune disease excluded patients. The timepoints at which blood was sampled were baseline, cycle 4 day 1, and cycle 7 day 1. As concerns this clone: No antigen is known for it.

Study-level findings and limits: People who partly responded at 0.1-3.0 mg/kg had some of the least clonal expansion seen.

The protocol was immunoSEQ multiplex PCR, while the TCRdb copy is restricted to in-frame clones and leaves out a portion. The sample lists roughly 10,000 clones, approximately 91% occurring once. Sequenced here: CD4+ or CD8+ T cells sorted from blood, sampled in a trial of the OX40 agonist ivuxolimab. This clonotype was sampled from an adult with an advanced solid tumor such as melanoma, head and neck, liver or kidney cancer. The genes are TRBV10-1 and TRBJ2-5; 10 nucleotides line up with TRBD1. CDR3 sequence: CASSKDRGSQETQYF. CDR3 sequence (DNA): TGCGCCAGCAGTAAGGACAGGGGGAGCCAAGAGACCCAGTACTTC.